Listed here are 18 T cell receptor beta chains from one sample, sequenced in a study of blood T cell repertoires in COVID-19. Here immunoSEQ multiplex PCR was the method, and the copy in TCRdb shows in-frame clones only, minus some. The table includes around 250,000 clones, over 75% detected once. Input material: PBMCs or T cells enriched from blood (not recorded which). Every receptor here comes from a woman aged 35 to 49 who had been exposed to COVID-19.

The V and J genes are TRBV19 and TRBJ1-2; TRBD1 matches 7 bases. Germline CDR1 is LNHDA and CDR2 is SQIVND (reference sequence). This CDR3 contains 14 residues. J was trimmed by 5 bases and V by 0 bases; bases with no gene match: 3. Written as DNA, the CDR3 is TGTGCCAGTAGTATAGAATGGACAGGATATGGCTACACCTTC. Protein product: CASSIEWTGYGYTF.

Only one count was recorded for this clone. The rearrangement joins TRBV7-3 to TRBJ2-1; 9 bases are shared with TRBD2. J lost 6 bases, V lost 5 bases, and 8 bases had no gene match. CDR1 and CDR2 from the germline V gene are SGHTA and FQGTGA. The CDR3 has 15 amino acids. Here the CDR3 DNA reads TGTGCCAGCAGCAGAACCGGGACTAGCCGCAATGAGCAGTTCTTC. Translated, it gives CASSRTGTSRNEQFF.

In DNA form, the CDR3 reads TGTGCCAGCAGCCCCCAGGGGGGCGTTGCAACTAATGAAAAACTGTTTTTT. Protein product: CASSPQGGVATNEKLFF. This sequence joins TRBV28 and TRBJ1-4, with 7 nucleotides matching TRBD1. CDR1 MDHEN and CDR2 SYDVKM come from the germline V gene. CDR3 length: 17 amino acids. The junction had 10 bases not matched to a gene; V was cut back by 6 bases and J by 0 bases.

The gene calls are TRBV19 and TRBJ1-1, with 7 bases aligning to TRBD1. Germline assignment: CDR1 LNHDA and CDR2 SQIVND (reference sequence). This CDR3 contains 15 residues. V shed 4 bases, J shed 1 base, and the junction held 6 bases outside the gene matches. The CDR3 sequence is CASSTQGNGNTEAFF. DNA of the CDR3: TGTGCCAGTAGTACACAGGGGAACGGGAACACTGAAGCTTTCTTT.

The rearrangement joins TRBV4-1 to TRBJ2-3, with 7 bases aligning to TRBD1. CDR1 MGHRA and CDR2 YSYEKL come from the germline V gene. J was trimmed by 3 bases and V by 2 bases; bases with no gene match: 11. The CDR3 is 17 amino acids. As DNA, the CDR3 is TGCGCCAGCAGCCAACTCCCGGGCCAGGGGGTAACAGATACGCAGTATTTT. Translating gives CASSQLPGQGVTDTQYF.

The V and J genes are TRBV11-3 and TRBJ2-2; D is ambiguous. V was shortened by 0 bases and J by 6 bases, with 11 bases between the two germline ends. The CDR3 totals 15 residues. The germline gives CDR1 SGHNT, CDR2 YENEEA. The CDR3 DNA reads TGTGCCAGCAGCTTAGACCTATTGTACGCCGGGGAGCTGTTTTTT. Its translation: CASSLDLLYAGELFF.

This sequence joins TRBV7-2 and TRBJ1-2, with 7 bases fitting TRBD1. Germline V CDR1 and CDR2: SGHTA, FQGNSA. The J segment lost 6 bases and the V segment lost 3 bases, leaving 4 bases of the junction unmatched. CDR3 length: 13 residues. CDR3: CASSLDRTNGYTF. DNA for the CDR3: TGTGCCAGCAGCTTGGACAGGACCAATGGCTACACCTTC. The full variable domain, completed using reference TRBV7-2 and TRBJ1-2, is GAGVSQSPSNKVTEKGKDVELRCDPISGHTALYWYRQSLGQGLEFLIYFQGNSAPDKSGLPSDRFSAERTGGSVSTLTIQRTQQEDSAVYLCASSLDRTNGYTFGSGTRLTVV.

V is TRBV11-2 and J is TRBJ2-7; D might be TRBD1 (6 bases). Germline assignment: CDR1 SGHAT and CDR2 FQNNGV. This CDR3 spans 14 amino acids. Trimming removed 1 base at V and 5 bases at J, with 12 bases between. This chain's CDR3 is CASSLGTVANEQYF. The DNA for the CDR3 is TGTGCCAGCAGCTTAGGGACAGTAGCTAACGAGCAGTACTTC.

The chain links TRBV4-3 to TRBJ1-2; D call uncertain. Germline CDR1 is LGHNA and CDR2 is YSLEER. V was pared by 0 bases and J by 5 bases, with 10 bases between. The CDR3 contains 14 residues. CDR3 in DNA: TGCGCCAGCAGCCAAGATCGAGGCGGGTATGGCTACACCTTC. This gives the protein CASSQDRGGYGYTF.

In its sample, this clone was seen once. This sequence joins TRBV19 and TRBJ1-2, with 7 bases that match TRBD1. The CDR3 runs 18 residues. The germline V gene has CDR1 LNHDA and CDR2 SQIVND (reference sequence). V gave up 1 base and J gave up 0 bases; unmatched junction bases: 11. The CDR3 protein is CASSIGPGTATSNYGYTF. In nucleotides, the CDR3 is TGTGCCAGTAGTATAGGCCCCGGGACAGCAACATCTAACTATGGCTACACCTTC. The variable domain in full, with the rest retrieved from reference TRBV19 and TRBJ1-2, is DGGITQSPKYLFRKEGQNVTLSCEQNLNHDAMYWYRQDPGQGLRLIYYSQIVNDFQKGDIAEGYSVSREKKESFPLTVTSAQKNPTAFYLCASSIGPGTATSNYGYTFGSGTRLTVV.

The J gene is TRBJ2-1, the V gene TRBV14; D remains unclear. Germline CDR1 is SGHDN and CDR2 is FVKESK. Trimming removed 1 base from V and 8 bases from J, with 6 bases in between. The CDR3 contains 12 residues. The CDR3 spells CASSQVSDEQFF. The CDR3 DNA sequence: TGTGCCAGCAGCCAAGTCTCCGATGAGCAGTTCTTC.

This chain links TRBV10-3 with TRBJ2-4; weak D call: TRBD2 (5 bases). Trimming shortened V by 2 bases and J by 7 bases, and 12 bases separated the two germline ends. In germline, CDR1 is ENHRY, CDR2 SYGVKD. The CDR3 covers 14 residues. CDR3 DNA sequence: TGTGCCATCAGTGAGCCCGGGGTGTCGAACATTCAGTACTTC. Encoded protein: CAISEPGVSNIQYF.

The V and J genes are TRBV5-8 and TRBJ2-7; 8 bases agree with TRBD1. This CDR3 is built from 16 residues. V lost 0 bases to trimming and J lost 0 bases; unmatched junction nucleotides: 5. Germline loops: CDR1 SGHTS, CDR2 YDEGEE. The CDR3 loop reads CASSLGGTGSSYEQYF. CDR3 DNA sequence: TGTGCCAGCAGCTTGGGAGGGACAGGTTCCTCCTACGAGCAGTACTTC.

The J gene is TRBJ1-1, the V gene TRBV2, with D possibly TRBD1 on 6 matching bases. Per germline, CDR1 SNHLY and CDR2 FYNNEI. The CDR3 runs to 14 residues. Trimming stripped 2 bases from V and 6 bases from J, with 13 bases between. Written as DNA, the CDR3 is TGTGCCAGCAGTGAACCGGGGGGCGCGGCTGAAGCTTTCTTT. Its translation is CASSEPGGAAEAFF.

This clone was seen a single time. J is TRBJ1-2 and V is TRBV19; 8 bases are a match to TRBD1. The germline CDR1 and CDR2 sequences are LNHDA and SQIVND (reference sequence). This CDR3 contains 15 residues. J gave up 3 bases and V 6 bases, and 9 bases lay outside the gene matches. The CDR3, as DNA: TGTGCCAGTAGCCCACGGACAGGGCCCCACTATGGCTACACCTTC. Translated: CASSPRTGPHYGYTF.

This clone was recorded only once. This chain uses TRBV19 with TRBJ1-5, with D tentatively TRBD1 (5 bases). CDR1 LNHDA and CDR2 SQIVND come from the germline V gene (reference sequence). The CDR3 is 14 residues long. The V end was cut by 2 bases, the J end by 7 bases, with 12 bases between. The CDR3, as DNA: TGTGCCAGTAGTATAAAGGCAGGGCCCCAGCCCCAGCATTTT. Protein product: CASSIKAGPQPQHF.

This clone showed up just once. V and J are TRBV30 and TRBJ2-5; the D gene is possibly TRBD1 (7 bases). The CDR3 length is 16 residues. V was trimmed by 0 bases and J by 7 bases, leaving 21 bases between them. The germline CDR1 and CDR2 sequences are GTSNPN and SVGIG (reference sequence). This CDR3 reads CAWSVRRGRQGGTQYF. The DNA for the CDR3 is TGTGCCTGGAGTGTAAGGAGGGGGCGCCAAGGGGGGACCCAGTACTTC.

The genes are TRBV4-2 and TRBJ2-3; 9 bases align to TRBD1. This CDR3 has 17 residues. The germline V gene encodes CDR1 LGHNA and CDR2 YNFKEQ. The V segment lost 0 bases and the J segment 4 bases; nucleotides outside the gene matches: 8. Written as DNA, the CDR3 is TGTGCCAGCAGCCAAGATACGAGACAGGGGGTATCAGATACGCAGTATTTT. It is translated as CASSQDTRQGVSDTQYF.